What follows are 17 T cell receptor beta chains derived from one specimen sequenced in a study of response to subunit inactivated influenza vaccine. TCRdb processed the RT-PCR reads anew with MiXCR; each CDR3 protein has one entry. The data show some 600,000 distinct CDR3 sequences, with about 15% seen just once and 6% to 9.5% held by the top ten. The sequences come from PBMCs from blood, collected 14 to 15 days before vaccination. The origin of the receptors is a man in his forties or fifties who received an inactivated influenza vaccine.

CDR3 DNA: TGTGCCAGCAGCCAATCCCAGGGTTCTGGAAACACCATATATTTT. As protein: CASSQSQGSGNTIYF. The chain has TRBV12-3 or TRBV12-4 and TRBJ1-3, with D perhaps matching TRBD1 (5 bases). The CDR3 loop spans 15 amino acids. Trimming took off 6 bases at V and 1 base at J, with 13 bases between the two ends.

V and J are TRBV18 and TRBJ2-5; 12 bases are a match to TRBD2. The CDR3 is made up of 16 amino acids. Germline CDR1 KGHSH, CDR2 LQKENI. The V and J ends lost 0 bases and 4 bases, in that order; junction bases with no gene match: 3. CDR3 in DNA: TGTGCCAGCTCACCACCGTCGACTAGCGGGAGAGAGACCCAGTACTTC. Residues: CASSPPSTSGRETQYF.

This chain connects TRBV6-1 to TRBJ2-2, with 10 positions matching TRBD1. The CDR3 has 17 amino acids. Unmatched junction bases numbered 9, after V lost 5 bases and J lost 3 bases. Per the germline V gene, CDR1 is MNHNS and CDR2 is SASEGT. The CDR3 DNA is TGTGCCAGCAGTCCCGGGACAGGGGTTAGGTACACCGGGGAGCTGTTTTTT. Its translation is CASSPGTGVRYTGELFF.

V and J are TRBV4-3 and TRBJ2-2, with D maybe TRBD1 (6 bases). The CDR3 spans 17 residues. Trimming cost V 1 base and J 0 bases, with 12 bases left between them. In germline, CDR1 is LGHNA, CDR2 YSLEER. Here the CDR3 DNA reads TGCGCCAGCAGCCAAGTAGGACAGATAGCGAACACCGGGGAGCTGTTTTTT. Protein: CASSQVGQIANTGELFF.

The chain uses TRBV27 and TRBJ2-7; 7 nucleotides align to TRBD2. The ends lost 0 bases at V and 2 bases at J; junction bases unmatched: 1. In germline, CDR1 is MNHEY, CDR2 SMNVEV (reference sequence). This CDR3 is built from 14 residues. The chain's CDR3 is CASSLSAGAYEQYF. CDR3 nucleotides: TGTGCCAGCAGTTTATCTGCGGGAGCCTACGAGCAGTACTTC.

This clonotype was seen ten or more times. The chain recombines TRBV4-3 with TRBJ2-3; 10 bases align to TRBD2. The CDR3 has 16 amino acids. V lost 1 base to trimming and J lost 0 bases; unmatched junction nucleotides: 1. In germline, CDR1 is LGHNA, CDR2 YSLEER. The CDR3 sequence: CASSQVLAGSTDTQYF. The CDR3, as DNA: TGCGCCAGCAGCCAAGTACTAGCGGGAAGCACAGATACGCAGTATTTT.

This clonotype showed up just a few times. This sequence joins TRBV14 and TRBJ2-5, with 7 bases lining up with TRBD1. Germline-derived CDR1 and CDR2 are SGHDN and FVKESK. J was trimmed by 3 bases and V by 1 base; bases with no gene match: 11. The CDR3 runs to 17 residues. The chain's CDR3 is CASSQVPWGQREETQYF. The CDR3 region has the DNA TGTGCCAGCAGCCAAGTTCCGTGGGGACAGAGGGAAGAGACCCAGTACTTC.

There are many counts of this clonotype. This chain uses TRBV28 with TRBJ1-1; the D is unclear. Germline loops: CDR1 MDHEN, CDR2 SYDVKM. V lost 3 bases to trimming and J lost 4 bases, with 9 bases between them. There are 13 residues in the CDR3. The CDR3 DNA sequence: TGTGCCAGCAGTTTTGGGAGGAGCACTGAAGCTTTCTTT. It yields the protein CASSFGRSTEAFF.

This clonotype was observed a handful of times. This chain uses TRBV19 with TRBJ1-6; no reliable D call. The CDR3 runs 14 residues. Trimming removed 5 bases at V and 7 bases at J, with 12 bases between. Germline V gene sequence: CDR1 LNHDA, CDR2 SQIVND (reference sequence). CDR3 protein: CASSHTGWNSPLHF. CDR3 coding DNA: TGTGCCAGTAGTCATACCGGGTGGAATTCACCCCTCCACTTT. Supplemented by reference TRBV19 and TRBJ1-6, the full variable domain reads DGGITQSPKYLFRKEGQNVTLSCEQNLNHDAMYWYRQDPGQGLRLIYYSQIVNDFQKGDIAEGYSVSREKKESFPLTVTSAQKNPTAFYLCASSHTGWNSPLHFGNGTRLTVT.

The chain is built from TRBV3-1 and TRBJ1-5; D is uncertain. Germline V gives CDR1 LGHDT, CDR2 YNNKEL (reference sequence). The CDR3 length is 13 residues. Trimming left V 3 bases short and J 9 bases short, with 12 bases between. CDR3 in DNA: TGTGCCAGCAGCCAGCCCAGGTCGGGGCCCCAGCATTTT. This sequence encodes CASSQPRSGPQHF.

V and J are TRBV7-2 and TRBJ2-7, with a possible D match to TRBD1 (6 bases). This CDR3 comprises 14 residues. Germline values: CDR1 SGHTA, CDR2 FQGNSA. The V and J ends lost 5 bases and 5 bases respectively, with 16 bases between them. CDR3 region: CASSRTGHSDEQYF. The CDR3 nucleotides read TGTGCCAGCAGCCGAACGGGACATTCTGACGAGCAGTACTTC. The variable domain in full, with the rest retrieved from reference TRBV7-2 and TRBJ2-7, is GAGVSQSPSNKVTEKGKDVELRCDPISGHTALYWYRQSLGQGLEFLIYFQGNSAPDKSGLPSDRFSAERTGGSVSTLTIQRTQQEDSAVYLCASSRTGHSDEQYFGPGTRLTVT.

The V call is TRBV24-1, the J call TRBJ2-2, with 8 positions matching TRBD1. Germline V gene sequence: CDR1 KGHDR, CDR2 SFDVKD. With 4 bases clipped from V and 5 bases from J, the junction kept 5 bases outside the gene matches. The CDR3 consists of 15 residues. Here the CDR3 DNA reads TGTGCCACCAGTGACACCGGACAGGGAACCGGGGAGCTGTTTTTT. This translates into CATSDTGQGTGELFF.

This clonotype was seen a few times. The CDR3 coding sequence is TGTGCCAGCACCCAAGGCAGATACACTGAAGCTTTCTTT. Translated: CASTQGRYTEAFF. This chain joins TRBV6-6 and TRBJ1-1; D is uncertain. Deletions cut 7 bases from V and 3 bases from J, with 12 bases between. The CDR3 consists of 13 residues. The V gene's germline CDR1 is MNHNY and CDR2 SVGAGI (reference sequence).

This chain joins TRBV24-1 and TRBJ2-7; D not certain. This CDR3 is built from 14 residues. CDR1 and CDR2 (germline): KGHDR, SFDVKD. With 5 bases removed from V and 2 bases from J, the gap between germline ends came to 12 bases. CDR3 residues: CATSVPSRPYEQYF. CDR3 nucleotide sequence: TGTGCCACCAGTGTTCCCAGCAGACCCTACGAGCAGTACTTC.

This chain connects TRBV28 to TRBJ2-7; TRBD1 or TRBD2 may be the D gene (7 bases each). The CDR3 extends over 12 amino acids. Trimming took 7 bases from V and 6 from J, leaving 13 bases between them. The germline V gene encodes CDR1 MDHEN and CDR2 SYDVKM. In DNA, the CDR3 is TGTGCCAGCACCAGGGGGGGGCCCGAGCAGTACTTC. It is translated as CASTRGGPEQYF.

V gene TRBV5-1 combines with J gene TRBJ1-1; 9 bases line up with TRBD1. V was pared by 1 base and J by 2 bases, with 3 bases of the junction left unmatched. This CDR3 region has 15 residues. Germline V gene data show CDR1 as SGHRS and CDR2 as YFSETQ. The chain's CDR3 is CASSLTGGFNTEAFF. As DNA, the CDR3 is TGCGCCAGCAGCTTGACAGGGGGCTTCAACACTGAAGCTTTCTTT.

The table lists this clonotype with a few counts. The J gene is TRBJ2-2, the V gene TRBV20-1, with 9 bases aligning to TRBD2. V was pared by 5 bases and J by 6 bases, with 10 bases of the junction left unmatched. CDR3 length: 15 residues. Germline values: CDR1 DFQATT, CDR2 SNEGSKA (reference sequence). CDR3 amino acids: CSARTGTSISGELFF. CDR3 bases: TGCAGTGCTCGTACCGGGACTAGCATATCCGGGGAGCTGTTTTTT.